A selection of T cell receptor beta chains follows, all from one sample in a study of cytomegalovirus exposure and HLA in healthy donors. Data came from immunoSEQ multiplex PCR; TCRdb stores just in-frame clones and leaves some out. The profile shows around 130,000 clones, about four fifths of them singletons. Sequencing input: PBMCs. All receptors come from a man younger than 40 in good health and CMV-seronegative. CDR3s include the opening cysteine and the closing phenylalanine or tryptophan. Fields, in order: J gene, D gene, V gene, clone size, CDR3 DNA, CDR3 protein. The D gene is left open where the match is weak. Size is omitted from some rows. Given values are once, few, many or a class for expanded clones.

j_gene: TRBJ2-1; d_gene: -; v_gene: TRBV5-6; abundance: -; CDR3nt: TGTGCCAGCAGCTTGGGATCGGTTTACAATGAGCAGTTCTTC; CDR3aa: CASSLGSVYNEQFF
j_gene: TRBJ2-7; d_gene: TRBD1; v_gene: TRBV7-2; abundance: once; CDR3nt: TGTGCCAGCAGCTCATGGGACAGGGGGCAATACGAGCAGTACTTC; CDR3aa: CASSSWDRGQYEQYF
j_gene: TRBJ1-4; d_gene: TRBD1; v_gene: TRBV5-1; abundance: -; CDR3nt: TGCGCCAGCAGCTCAGACAGGGGTACTAATGAAAAACTGTTTTTT; CDR3aa: CASSSDRGTNEKLFF
j_gene: TRBJ2-5; d_gene: -; v_gene: TRBV7-2; abundance: -; CDR3nt: TGTGCCAGCAGCTTGTTTGGCGAGGTTGGGGAGACCCAGTACTTC; CDR3aa: CASSLFGEVGETQYF
j_gene: TRBJ1-4; d_gene: -; v_gene: TRBV27; abundance: -; CDR3nt: TGTGCCAGCAGCCCCCGGACAGTTTTGGGTAATGAAAAACTGTTTTTT; CDR3aa: CASSPRTVLGNEKLFF
j_gene: TRBJ2-1; d_gene: TRBD2; v_gene: TRBV5-4; abundance: -; CDR3nt: TGTGCCAGCAGCGTCGACGGCGCCGCGGGGGGTGAGCAGTTCTTC; CDR3aa: CASSVDGAAGGEQFF
j_gene: TRBJ1-1; d_gene: -; v_gene: TRBV9; abundance: -; CDR3nt: TGTGCCAGCAGCGTAGGCGACAGCATGAACACTGAAGCTTTCTTT; CDR3aa: CASSVGDSMNTEAFF
j_gene: TRBJ1-5; d_gene: -; v_gene: TRBV27; abundance: -; CDR3nt: TGTGCCAGCAGTCTCTTCGGGGGTGGTGAGAGCAATCAGCCCCAGCATTTT; CDR3aa: CASSLFGGGESNQPQHF
j_gene: TRBJ2-5; d_gene: -; v_gene: TRBV28; abundance: -; CDR3nt: TGTGCCAGCAGCCCTCCTAACGAAGGGAGAAAGACCCAGTACTTC; CDR3aa: CASSPPNEGRKTQYF
j_gene: TRBJ2-7; d_gene: TRBD1; v_gene: TRBV4-3; abundance: once; CDR3nt: TGCGCCAGCAGCCGACCGGGACAGGGGTCCTACGAGCAGTACTTC; CDR3aa: CASSRPGQGSYEQYF
j_gene: TRBJ2-3; d_gene: TRBD1; v_gene: TRBV4-3; abundance: -; CDR3nt: TGCGCCAGCAGCCAAGAAATACAGGGGGCCACAGATACGCAGTATTTT; CDR3aa: CASSQEIQGATDTQYF
j_gene: TRBJ1-1; d_gene: TRBD1; v_gene: TRBV6-6; abundance: -; CDR3nt: TGTGCCAGCAGTCATACAGGGGGCACTGAAGCTTTCTTT; CDR3aa: CASSHTGGTEAFF
j_gene: TRBJ1-3; d_gene: -; v_gene: TRBV4-1; abundance: -; CDR3nt: TGCGCCAGCACCCTCAAGTCGGGGGAGAGCTCTGGAAACACCATATATTTT; CDR3aa: CASTLKSGESSGNTIYF
j_gene: TRBJ1-2; d_gene: -; v_gene: TRBV9; abundance: once; CDR3nt: TGTGCCAGCAGCGTGGGGGCAGACCCTAACTATGGCTACACCTTC; CDR3aa: CASSVGADPNYGYTF
j_gene: TRBJ2-7; d_gene: TRBD1; v_gene: TRBV7-9; abundance: -; CDR3nt: TGTGCCAGCAGCCGACCGGGACAGGGGAATTACGAGCAGTACTTC; CDR3aa: CASSRPGQGNYEQYF
j_gene: TRBJ1-3; d_gene: -; v_gene: TRBV28; abundance: -; CDR3nt: TGTGCCAGCGGCCCCGGGGGATCTGGAAACACCATATATTTT; CDR3aa: CASGPGGSGNTIYF
j_gene: TRBJ2-6; d_gene: -; v_gene: TRBV4-3; abundance: -; CDR3nt: TGCGCCAGCAGCCAAGATGGCTCCTCTGGGGCCAACGTCCTGACTTTC; CDR3aa: CASSQDGSSGANVLTF
j_gene: TRBJ2-7; d_gene: -; v_gene: TRBV30; abundance: -; CDR3nt: TGTGCCTGGAGTGTCGGGCTAGGGGCGCAGTACTTC; CDR3aa: CAWSVGLGAQYF
j_gene: TRBJ2-3; d_gene: -; v_gene: TRBV30; abundance: -; CDR3nt: TGTGCCTGGAGTAAGGATCGGGTTCCCGACACAGATACGCAGTATTTT; CDR3aa: CAWSKDRVPDTDTQYF
j_gene: TRBJ2-7; d_gene: -; v_gene: TRBV30; abundance: -; CDR3nt: TGTGCCTGGAGTGTCGGCGGCTACGAGCAGTACTTC; CDR3aa: CAWSVGGYEQYF
j_gene: TRBJ1-5; d_gene: -; v_gene: TRBV21-1; abundance: -; CDR3nt: TGTGCCACCTCTCTCTCCAATCAGCCCCAGCATTTT; CDR3aa: CATSLSNQPQHF
j_gene: TRBJ2-2; d_gene: TRBD1; v_gene: TRBV29-1; abundance: -; CDR3nt: TGCAGCGTTGAGGACAGGGGATCGAACACCGGGGAGCTGTTTTTT; CDR3aa: CSVEDRGSNTGELFF
j_gene: TRBJ1-1; d_gene: TRBD1; v_gene: TRBV18; abundance: -; CDR3nt: TGTGCCAGCTCACCGGACAGGACGAACACTGAAGCTTTCTTT; CDR3aa: CASSPDRTNTEAFF
j_gene: TRBJ1-4; d_gene: -; v_gene: TRBV14; abundance: once; CDR3nt: TGTGCCAGCAGCCAAGAAGGTCTACTAGGGGAAAAACTGTTTTTT; CDR3aa: CASSQEGLLGEKLFF
j_gene: TRBJ2-7; d_gene: -; v_gene: TRBV2; abundance: few; CDR3nt: TGTGCCAGCAGTGGGACTACGGGCTACGAGCAGTACTTC; CDR3aa: CASSGTTGYEQYF
j_gene: TRBJ2-1; d_gene: -; v_gene: TRBV4-3; abundance: -; CDR3nt: TGCGCCAGCAGCCAAGAACGCACCGGGACAGCGGGGGAGAATGAGCAGTTCTTC; CDR3aa: CASSQERTGTAGENEQFF
j_gene: TRBJ2-2; d_gene: TRBD1; v_gene: TRBV7-9; abundance: -; CDR3nt: TGTGCCAGCAGCTTCCGTACAGGGGAAAGAAGCACCGGGGAGCTGTTTTTT; CDR3aa: CASSFRTGERSTGELFF
j_gene: TRBJ2-2; d_gene: -; v_gene: TRBV27; abundance: -; CDR3nt: TGTGCCAGCAGTTTCGGACTATCCTACGGGGAGCTGTTTTTT; CDR3aa: CASSFGLSYGELFF
j_gene: TRBJ2-7; d_gene: -; v_gene: TRBV27; abundance: -; CDR3nt: TGTGCCAGCAGTTTGGACTCCCTCTACGAGCAGTACTTC; CDR3aa: CASSLDSLYEQYF
j_gene: TRBJ1-4; d_gene: -; v_gene: TRBV6-6; abundance: -; CDR3nt: TGTGCCAGCACCGGAAGGGCAGGGGAGGGGAATGAAAAACTGTTTTTT; CDR3aa: CASTGRAGEGNEKLFF
j_gene: TRBJ2-7; d_gene: TRBD1; v_gene: TRBV5-1; abundance: few; CDR3nt: TGCGCCAGCAGCAACCGACAGGGGGGCTACGAGCAGTACTTC; CDR3aa: CASSNRQGGYEQYF
j_gene: TRBJ2-1; d_gene: -; v_gene: TRBV28; abundance: -; CDR3nt: TGTGCCAGCAGTTTATTTACCTGGGCAGGCCCCAGCTCCTACAATGAGCAGTTCTTC; CDR3aa: CASSLFTWAGPSSYNEQFF
j_gene: TRBJ2-7; d_gene: TRBD1; v_gene: TRBV7-9; abundance: -; CDR3nt: TGTGCCAGCAGCTTGGGACAGGGACAGAGATACGAGCAGTACTTC; CDR3aa: CASSLGQGQRYEQYF
j_gene: TRBJ2-5; d_gene: TRBD1; v_gene: TRBV5-5; abundance: -; CDR3nt: TGTGCCAGCAGCTGGGGACAGCTCCAAGAGACCCAGTACTTC; CDR3aa: CASSWGQLQETQYF
j_gene: TRBJ1-2; d_gene: -; v_gene: TRBV29-1; abundance: -; CDR3nt: TGCAGCGTGGATCGGGGTTATAACTATGGCTACACCTTC; CDR3aa: CSVDRGYNYGYTF
j_gene: TRBJ1-6; d_gene: TRBD1; v_gene: TRBV28; abundance: once; CDR3nt: TGTGCCAGCAGTGCGGACAGGGTGTATTCACCCCTCCACTTT; CDR3aa: CASSADRVYSPLHF
j_gene: TRBJ2-7; d_gene: TRBD1; v_gene: TRBV28; abundance: once; CDR3nt: TGTGCCAGCAGTCTTCGGACAGGGAGGCAGTACTTC; CDR3aa: CASSLRTGRQYF
j_gene: TRBJ2-7; d_gene: -; v_gene: TRBV5-1; abundance: -; CDR3nt: TGCGCCAGCAGCGCTGGGCAGGGATACGAGCAGTACTTC; CDR3aa: CASSAGQGYEQYF
j_gene: TRBJ1-3; d_gene: TRBD1; v_gene: TRBV2; abundance: once; CDR3nt: TGTGCCAGCGGGGGACAGGGAGTCTCTGGAAACACCATATATTTT; CDR3aa: CASGGQGVSGNTIYF
j_gene: TRBJ2-5; d_gene: -; v_gene: TRBV27; abundance: -; CDR3nt: TGTGCCAGCAGTTTACGGTGGGCAGAGACCCAGTACTTC; CDR3aa: CASSLRWAETQYF
j_gene: TRBJ2-1; d_gene: -; v_gene: TRBV7-9; abundance: -; CDR3nt: TGTGCCAGCAGCTTAAAACGGGGATACAATGAGCAGTTCTTC; CDR3aa: CASSLKRGYNEQFF
j_gene: TRBJ2-1; d_gene: -; v_gene: TRBV4-3; abundance: -; CDR3nt: TGCGCCAGCAGCCAAGAATCCGGGAATGAGCAGTTCTTC; CDR3aa: CASSQESGNEQFF
j_gene: TRBJ2-5; d_gene: TRBD1; v_gene: TRBV6-4; abundance: -; CDR3nt: TGTGCCAGCAGTGTTGGGACAGGGGGTCAAGAGACCCAGTACTTC; CDR3aa: CASSVGTGGQETQYF
j_gene: TRBJ2-7; d_gene: TRBD1; v_gene: TRBV29-1; abundance: -; CDR3nt: TGCAGCGCCAGAGACAGGGGCGTATACGAGCAGTACTTC; CDR3aa: CSARDRGVYEQYF
j_gene: TRBJ2-1; d_gene: -; v_gene: TRBV2; abundance: -; CDR3nt: TGTGCCAGCACAGGGGTTATCATATGGGAGTACTCCTACAATGAGCAGTTCTTC; CDR3aa: CASTGVIIWEYSYNEQFF
j_gene: TRBJ1-6; d_gene: -; v_gene: TRBV4-3; abundance: -; CDR3nt: TGCGCCAGCAGCCAAGATGGGGCTAATTCACCCCTCCACTTT; CDR3aa: CASSQDGANSPLHF
j_gene: TRBJ2-6; d_gene: -; v_gene: TRBV7-9; abundance: once; CDR3nt: TGTGCCAGCAGCTTCTGGGCGGGGCCTCGTGGCTCTGGGGCCAACGTCCTGACTTTC; CDR3aa: CASSFWAGPRGSGANVLTF
j_gene: TRBJ1-5; d_gene: -; v_gene: TRBV2; abundance: -; CDR3nt: TGTGCCAGCAGCCGGGACACCAATCAGCCCCAGCATTTT; CDR3aa: CASSRDTNQPQHF
j_gene: TRBJ1-1; d_gene: -; v_gene: TRBV4-3; abundance: -; CDR3nt: TGCGCCAGCAGCCAATCTGGGCGATTAGAGAACACTGAAGCTTTCTTT; CDR3aa: CASSQSGRLENTEAFF
j_gene: TRBJ2-7; d_gene: TRBD2; v_gene: TRBV10-2; abundance: -; CDR3nt: TGCGCCAGCAGTAAAAGCGGGAGAAAAGGCGAGCAGTACTTC; CDR3aa: CASSKSGRKGEQYF
j_gene: TRBJ2-1; d_gene: TRBD2; v_gene: TRBV6-5; abundance: -; CDR3nt: TGTGCCAGCAGTTACCGCACTAGCGGGGGAAGCAATGAGCAGTTCTTC; CDR3aa: CASSYRTSGGSNEQFF